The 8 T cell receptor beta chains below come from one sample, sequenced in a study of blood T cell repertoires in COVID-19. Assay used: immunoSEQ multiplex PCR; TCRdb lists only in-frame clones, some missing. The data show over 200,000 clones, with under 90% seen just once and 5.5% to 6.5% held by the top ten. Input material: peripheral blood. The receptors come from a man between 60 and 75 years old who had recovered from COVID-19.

This chain's CDR3 is CASSLGDSYNQPQHF. Here the CDR3 DNA reads TGTGCCAGCAGCTTAGGGGACAGTTACAATCAGCCCCAGCATTTT. The rearrangement links TRBV7-2 to TRBJ1-5; 7 bases agree with TRBD1. V shed 1 base and J 3 bases; nucleotides not matched to a gene: 3. Germline values: CDR1 SGHTA, CDR2 FQGNSA. CDR3 length equals 15 residues. The entire variable domain, with the rest obtained from reference TRBV7-2 and TRBJ1-5, is as follows: GAGVSQSPSNKVTEKGKDVELRCDPISGHTALYWYRQSLGQGLEFLIYFQGNSAPDKSGLPSDRFSAERTGGSVSTLTIQRTQQEDSAVYLCASSLGDSYNQPQHFGDGTRLSIL.

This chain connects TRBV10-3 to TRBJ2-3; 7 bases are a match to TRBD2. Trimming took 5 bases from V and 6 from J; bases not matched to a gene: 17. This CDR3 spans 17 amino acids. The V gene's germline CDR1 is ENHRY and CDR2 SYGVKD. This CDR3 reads CAISTPPAGGRADTQYF. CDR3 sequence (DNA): TGTGCCATCAGTACTCCACCTGCGGGCGGGAGAGCTGATACGCAGTATTTT.

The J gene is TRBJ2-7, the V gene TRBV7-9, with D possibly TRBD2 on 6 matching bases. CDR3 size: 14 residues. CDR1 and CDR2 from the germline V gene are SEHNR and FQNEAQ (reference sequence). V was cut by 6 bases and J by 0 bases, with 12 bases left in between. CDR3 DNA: TGTGCCAGCAGACGACACGGGAGCTCCTACGAGCAGTACTTC. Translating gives CASRRHGSSYEQYF. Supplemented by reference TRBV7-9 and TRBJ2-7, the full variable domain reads DTGVSQNPRHKITKRGQNVTFRCDPISEHNRLYWYRQTLGQGPEFLTYFQNEAQLEKSRLLSDRFSAERPKGSFSTLEIQRTEQGDSAMYLCASRRHGSSYEQYFGPGTRLTVT.

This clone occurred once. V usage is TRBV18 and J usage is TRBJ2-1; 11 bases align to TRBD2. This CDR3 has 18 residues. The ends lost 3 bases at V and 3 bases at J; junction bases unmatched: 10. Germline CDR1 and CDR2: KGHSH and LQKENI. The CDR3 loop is CASSPSSTSGASYNEQFF. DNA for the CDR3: TGTGCCAGCTCACCGTCCTCGACTAGCGGGGCCAGCTACAATGAGCAGTTCTTC.

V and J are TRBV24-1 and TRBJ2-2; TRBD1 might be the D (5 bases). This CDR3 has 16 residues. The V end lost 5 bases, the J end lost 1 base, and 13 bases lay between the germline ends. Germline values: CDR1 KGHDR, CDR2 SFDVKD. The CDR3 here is CATSGGRPMNTGELFF. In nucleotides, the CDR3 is TGTGCCACCAGTGGGGGCAGACCAATGAACACCGGGGAGCTGTTTTTT.

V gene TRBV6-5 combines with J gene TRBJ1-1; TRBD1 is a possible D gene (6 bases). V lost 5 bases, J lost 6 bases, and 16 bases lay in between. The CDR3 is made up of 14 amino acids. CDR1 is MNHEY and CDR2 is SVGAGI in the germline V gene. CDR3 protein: CASSPRTAYSEAFF. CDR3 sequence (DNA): TGTGCCAGCAGTCCCCGGACAGCGTACTCTGAAGCTTTCTTT.

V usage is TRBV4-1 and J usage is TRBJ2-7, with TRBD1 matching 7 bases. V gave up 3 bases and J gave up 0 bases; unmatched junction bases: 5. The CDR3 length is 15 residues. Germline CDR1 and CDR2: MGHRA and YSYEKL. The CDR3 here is CASSQLQGSSYEQYF. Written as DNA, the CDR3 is TGCGCCAGCAGCCAGTTACAGGGGAGCTCCTACGAGCAGTACTTC.

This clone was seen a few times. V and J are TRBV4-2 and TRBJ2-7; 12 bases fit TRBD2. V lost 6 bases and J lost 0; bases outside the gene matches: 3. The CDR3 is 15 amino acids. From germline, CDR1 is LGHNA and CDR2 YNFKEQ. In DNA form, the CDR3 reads TGTGCCAGCAGTTTGACTAGCGGGAGCTCCTACGAGCAGTACTTC. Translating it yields CASSLTSGSSYEQYF.